A selection of T cell receptor beta chains follows, all from one sample in a study of identifying expanded T cells in peripheral blood. Repertoires were generated with immunoSEQ multiplex PCR, while TCRdb's copy carries only in-frame clones and drops some. The table includes around 130,000 clones, approximately 86% detected once. The sequencing input was blood. The receptors here all came from a person between 18 and 70 years old in good health. Each CDR3 is given with its conserved first and last residue. A D gene is named only where the DNA matches it firmly. Where a row states a size, it is once, few, many or the class of an expanded clone; other rows omit it.

d_call	v_call	clone_size	j_call	cdr3_aa	cdr3_nt
TRBD1	TRBV19	-	TRBJ1-6	CASMIPGQGNSPLHF	TGTGCCAGTATGATACCGGGACAGGGTAATTCACCCCTCCACTTT
-	TRBV6-6	-	TRBJ1-5	CASNGRVNQPQHF	TGTGCCAGCAACGGCAGGGTCAATCAGCCCCAGCATTTT
-	TRBV5-1	-	TRBJ1-2	CASSLTGGDSYGYTF	TGCGCCAGCAGCTTGACCGGGGGGGATAGCTATGGCTACACCTTC
TRBD2	TRBV5-4	-	TRBJ2-1	CASSLARTSGDSEQFF	TGTGCCAGCAGCTTGGCTCGAACTAGCGGGGACAGCGAGCAGTTCTTC
TRBD2	TRBV2	-	TRBJ2-1	CASSEAEVAGQSEQFF	TGTGCCAGCAGTGAAGCAGAGGTAGCGGGGCAGAGTGAGCAGTTCTTC
-	TRBV19	-	TRBJ2-3	CASSSIEGKDTQYF	TGTGCCAGTAGTAGTATCGAAGGTAAAGATACGCAGTATTTT
-	TRBV28	-	TRBJ2-3	CASRGIIGTDTQYF	TGTGCCAGCAGGGGGATCATAGGCACAGATACGCAGTATTTT
-	TRBV6-5	many	TRBJ1-5	CASGDLNNQPQHF	TGTGCCAGCGGGGATTTGAACAATCAGCCCCAGCATTTT
-	TRBV7-2	-	TRBJ1-6	CASSLSVPSYNSPLHF	TGTGCCAGCAGCTTATCCGTTCCCTCCTATAATTCACCCCTCCACTTT
-	TRBV11-2	-	TRBJ2-3	CASSLNRDTQYF	TGTGCCAGCAGCTTAAACCGTGATACGCAGTATTTT